The 13 T cell receptor beta chains below were found in one sample sequenced in a study of immune evolution from preneoplasia to lung adenocarcinoma (dated by TCRdb to the early 2020s). Receptor libraries were prepared by the immunoSEQ multiplex PCR assay. What TCRdb holds here is the immuneACCESS table cut down to in-frame rearrangements. Part of the clones is not present; checked against another copy, under half of the missing clones reflect an unresolved V gene, and the others are unexplained. This sample is represented by 35,000 to 40,000 clones; roughly 71% of them were singletons. The ten largest clones represent under 7.5% of the sample. Specimen: FFPE invasive lung adenocarcinoma tissue. According to the study, the label for this sample's cell subset or site signals: frankly invasive lung adenocarcinoma (ADC). Source of these receptors: a person in their sixties with lung adenocarcinoma.

This chain uses TRBV15 with TRBJ1-5, with D hard to call. Per the germline V gene, CDR1 is LNHNV and CDR2 is YYDKDF (reference sequence). The CDR3 loop spans 16 amino acids. V lost 0 bases to trimming and J lost 0 bases, with 9 bases between them. CDR3 amino acids: CATSRDRATSNQPQHF. In DNA, the CDR3 is TGTGCCACCAGCAGAGATAGGGCGACTAGCAATCAGCCCCAGCATTTT.

The V and J genes are TRBV9 and TRBJ2-3, with D possibly matching TRBD1 (5 bases). Trimming cost V 5 bases and J 2 bases, with 21 bases left between them. Germline V gene lookup returns CDR1 SGDLS and CDR2 YYNGEE. The CDR3 extends over 17 amino acids. The chain's CDR3 is CASSRFWTPTDTDTQYF. The CDR3 nucleotides are TGTGCCAGCAGTCGCTTTTGGACACCGACGGACACAGATACGCAGTATTTT.

The chain has TRBV30 and TRBJ2-3; D is perhaps TRBD2 (6 bases). CDR1 is GTSNPN and CDR2 is SVGIG in the germline V gene (reference sequence). The V and J ends lost 0 bases and 7 bases respectively, with 8 bases between them. This CDR3 comprises 12 residues. CDR3 DNA: TGTGCCTGGAGTGTACGGGGGTATACGCAGTATTTT. Residues: CAWSVRGYTQYF.

The chain joins TRBV10-3 to TRBJ1-1, with 10 bases fitting TRBD1. With V trimmed by 4 bases and J by 3 bases, 2 bases remained unmatched. The germline V gene has CDR1 ENHRY and CDR2 SYGVKD. The CDR3 runs to 14 residues. CDR3 protein: CAISGTGGHTEAFF. CDR3 DNA sequence: TGTGCCATCAGTGGGACAGGGGGACACACTGAAGCTTTCTTT.

Written as DNA, the CDR3 is TGTGCCAGCAGCTCCCTGCGACAGGTCTTAAATCAGCCCCAGCATTTT. Translated, it gives CASSSLRQVLNQPQHF. This chain uses TRBV28 with TRBJ1-5, with TRBD1 as a possible D gene (6 bases). Per the germline V gene, CDR1 is MDHEN and CDR2 is SYDVKM. This CDR3 spans 16 amino acids. V lost 6 bases to trimming and J lost 4 bases, with 19 bases between them.

V is TRBV5-6 and J is TRBJ2-3, with TRBD2 matching over 9 bases. Losses at the gene ends were 4 bases for V and 5 bases for J; bases not matched to a gene: 8. CDR3 size: 15 residues. The germline V gene encodes CDR1 SGHDT and CDR2 YYEEEE. The CDR3: CASSDSGSSGDTQYF. CDR3 in DNA: TGTGCCAGCAGCGATAGCGGGAGTTCGGGAGATACGCAGTATTTT.

This chain links TRBV19 with TRBJ1-5; D not certain. The CDR3 sequence is 14 residues long. V shed 1 base and J shed 2 bases, with 6 bases lying between them. From germline, CDR1 is LNHDA and CDR2 SQIVND (reference sequence). The CDR3: CASSIVPGNQPQHF. CDR3 nucleotides: TGTGCCAGTAGTATAGTGCCAGGCAATCAGCCCCAGCATTTT.

The chain combines TRBV28 with TRBJ2-1, with 14 positions matching TRBD2. There are 16 residues in the CDR3. The V and J ends lost 3 bases and 6 bases, in that order; junction bases with no gene match: 4. CDR1 and CDR2 (germline): MDHEN, SYDVKM. CDR3 nucleotide sequence: TGTGCCAGCAGTTTTGGGACTAGCGGGAGCCCCAATGAGCAGTTCTTC. It translates to CASSFGTSGSPNEQFF.

J is TRBJ2-5 and V is TRBV4-2; a weak D match, TRBD1 (6 bases). Germline V gene lookup returns CDR1 LGHNA and CDR2 YNFKEQ. The CDR3 length is 17 residues. The ends were cut back, 1 base at V and 0 bases at J, with 15 bases in the middle. In DNA, the CDR3 is TGTGCCAGCAGCCAAGCCGCAGGGGCGCGGGACCAAGAGACCCAGTACTTC. Its translation is CASSQAAGARDQETQYF.

Only a few counts were recorded for this clone. The chain links TRBV27 to TRBJ2-7; 9 bases match TRBD1. J lost 3 bases, V lost 5 bases, and 8 bases had no gene match. The germline CDR1 and CDR2 sequences are MNHEY and SMNVEV (reference sequence). This CDR3 contains 15 residues. As DNA, the CDR3 is TGTGCCAGCAGTATCCCGTCGGACAGGGGCTACGAGCAGTACTTC. Residues: CASSIPSDRGYEQYF.

The chain links TRBV4-1 to TRBJ2-7, with a possible D match to TRBD1 (6 bases). There are 14 residues in the CDR3. V was trimmed by 1 base and J by 4 bases, leaving 11 bases between them. From germline, CDR1 is MGHRA and CDR2 YSYEKL. CDR3 loop: CASSQGTVGYEQYF. CDR3 bases: TGCGCCAGCAGCCAAGGGACAGTCGGTTACGAGCAGTACTTC.

CDR3 DNA sequence: TGTGCCAGTAGAAGCGGGCGCGGGGACACCGGGGAGCTGTTTTTT. Translated: CASRSGRGDTGELFF. The chain recombines TRBV19 with TRBJ2-2; tentatively, D is TRBD2 (6 bases). Germline CDR1 and CDR2: LNHDA and SQIVND (reference sequence). This CDR3 is built from 15 residues. Trimming removed 6 bases at V and 3 bases at J, with 14 bases between.

The chain uses TRBV7-2 and TRBJ2-7; D call uncertain. Per germline, CDR1 SGHTA and CDR2 FQGNSA. Between the trimmed V and J ends, which lost 3 bases and 3 bases, there was a span of 9 bases. The CDR3 is made up of 13 amino acids. CDR3 sequence: CASSLLHNYEQYF. In DNA, the CDR3 is TGTGCCAGCAGCTTGTTACATAACTACGAGCAGTACTTC.